This TCR beta chain was documented in a study of CD8 T cells in ankylosing spondylitis. Study-wide points: Several highly homologous variants formed a TCR beta motif that appeared characteristic of ankylosing spondylitis blood. Significant enrichment of disease-linked clones was reportedly seen in matched ankylosing spondylitis synovial fluid. Earlier studies detected some motif variants in reactive arthritis synovial fluid and blood.

Library preparation for TCR beta used quantitative 5'-RACE with molecular barcodes. TCRdb fed the 5' RACE reads into MiXCR, producing one record per CDR3 protein. The sample lists around 890,000 distinct CDR3 sequences, approximately 12% occurring once. V dropped 7 bases and J dropped 7 bases, with 17 bases sitting between them. Germline-derived CDR1 and CDR2 are DFQATT and SNEGSKA (reference sequence). CDR3 length: 12 residues. As to this clonotype: The target antigen is unknown.

Sequencing used blood, either unsorted or a sorted T cell fraction (not recorded which). The clonotype comes from a male donor with ankylosing spondylitis. This chain uses TRBV20-1 with TRBJ2-7, with TRBD2 as a possible D gene (6 bases). The CDR3 reads CSVLHGRGEQYF. CDR3 nucleotide sequence: TGCAGTGTTCTTCACGGGCGGGGAGAGCAGTACTTC.